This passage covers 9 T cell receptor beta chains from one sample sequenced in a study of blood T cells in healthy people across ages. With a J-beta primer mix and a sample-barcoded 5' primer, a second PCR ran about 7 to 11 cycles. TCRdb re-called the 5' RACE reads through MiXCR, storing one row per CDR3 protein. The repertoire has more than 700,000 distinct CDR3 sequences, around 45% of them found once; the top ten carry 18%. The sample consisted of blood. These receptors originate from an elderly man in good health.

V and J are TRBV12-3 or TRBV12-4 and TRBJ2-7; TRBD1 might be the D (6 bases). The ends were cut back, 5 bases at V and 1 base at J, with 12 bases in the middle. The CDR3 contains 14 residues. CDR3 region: CASSLQTGSYEQYF. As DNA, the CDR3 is TGTGCCAGCAGTCTTCAAACAGGGTCCTACGAGCAGTACTTC.

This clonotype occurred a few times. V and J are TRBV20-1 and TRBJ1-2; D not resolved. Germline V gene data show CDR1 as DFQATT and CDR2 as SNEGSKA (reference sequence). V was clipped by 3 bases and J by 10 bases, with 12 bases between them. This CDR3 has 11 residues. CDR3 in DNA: TGCAGTGCTAGTGGAGGTTCCCTCTACACCTTC. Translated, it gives CSASGGSLYTF.

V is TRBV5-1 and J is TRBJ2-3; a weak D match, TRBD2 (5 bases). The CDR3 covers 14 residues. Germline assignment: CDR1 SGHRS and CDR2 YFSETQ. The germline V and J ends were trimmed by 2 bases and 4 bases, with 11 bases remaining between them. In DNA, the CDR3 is TGCGCCAGCAGCTTTACGGGAAGGGCAGATACGCAGTATTTT. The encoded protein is CASSFTGRADTQYF.

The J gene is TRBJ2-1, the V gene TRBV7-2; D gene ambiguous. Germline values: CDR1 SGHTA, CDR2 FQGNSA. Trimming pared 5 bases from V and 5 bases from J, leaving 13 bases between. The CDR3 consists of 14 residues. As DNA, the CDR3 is TGTGCCAGCAGCCCAGCCCATGCGGACAATGAGCAGTTCTTC. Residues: CASSPAHADNEQFF.

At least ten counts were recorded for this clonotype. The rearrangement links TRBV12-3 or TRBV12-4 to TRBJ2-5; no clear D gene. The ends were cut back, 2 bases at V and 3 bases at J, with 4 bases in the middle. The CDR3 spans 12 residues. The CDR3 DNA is TGTGCCAGCAGTTTAACGGAAGAGACCCAGTACTTC. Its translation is CASSLTEETQYF.

The CDR3 region is CASSQETLSGDEKLFF. In DNA, the CDR3 is TGTGCCAGCAGCCAAGAGACCCTCAGCGGGGATGAAAAACTGTTTTTT. V gene TRBV4-2 combines with J gene TRBJ1-4, with D uncertain. V was pared by 0 bases and J by 6 bases, with 14 bases between. Per germline, CDR1 LGHNA and CDR2 YNFKEQ. The CDR3 sequence is 16 residues long.

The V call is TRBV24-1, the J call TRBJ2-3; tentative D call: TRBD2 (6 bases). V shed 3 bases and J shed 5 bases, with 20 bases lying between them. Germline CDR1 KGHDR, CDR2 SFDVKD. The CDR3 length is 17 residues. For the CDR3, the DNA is TGTGCCACCAGTGATAGGGAGGAGGGCCGAATTGGAGATACGCAGTATTTT. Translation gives CATSDREEGRIGDTQYF.

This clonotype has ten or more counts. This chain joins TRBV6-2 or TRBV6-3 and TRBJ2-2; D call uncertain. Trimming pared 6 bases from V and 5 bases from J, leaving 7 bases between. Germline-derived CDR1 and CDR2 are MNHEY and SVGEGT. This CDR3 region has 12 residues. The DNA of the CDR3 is TGTGCCAGCAGGATATATACCGGGGAGCTGTTTTTT. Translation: CASRIYTGELFF.

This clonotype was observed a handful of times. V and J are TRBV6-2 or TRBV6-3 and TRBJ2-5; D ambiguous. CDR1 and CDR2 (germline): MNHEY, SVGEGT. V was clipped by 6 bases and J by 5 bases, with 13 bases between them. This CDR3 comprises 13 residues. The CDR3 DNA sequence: TGTGCCAGCAGCCACCCACCCCGGGAGACCCAGTACTTC. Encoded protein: CASSHPPRETQYF.